This TCR beta chain is drawn from a study of T cells after yellow fever vaccination. For the study at large: Fractions low in cell number were prepared with SMART-Seq v4 Ultra Low Input. Findings of the study overall: There was a possibility that FACS-sorted repertoires contained abundant clonotypes contaminating from the bulk population. Subsequent booster samples again held most clones from primary vaccination (nearly 98% CD4, about 90% CD8).

This clonotype was detected a few times. Its antigen is currently unknown. Looked up from germline, CDR1 is MNHNS and CDR2 is SASEGT. The CDR3 has 17 amino acids. The ends were cut back, 0 bases at V and 0 bases at J, with 9 bases in the middle. TCRdb passed the 5' RACE reads through MiXCR, listing each CDR3 protein once. This table holds fewer than 650,000 distinct CDR3 sequences, 21% found once. The clonotype originates from a man younger than 35 who received the YFV17D yellow fever vaccine. The chain joins TRBV6-1 to TRBJ2-6, with D hard to call. The sample was PBMCs, taken about 21 days after the first yellow fever vaccination. CDR3 sequence reads: CASSEAGLGSGANVLTF. CDR3 coding DNA: TGTGCCAGCAGTGAAGCGGGGTTAGGCTCTGGGGCCAACGTCCTGACTTTC.